The 25 T cell receptor beta chains reported below all come from one sample, sequenced in a study of blood T cell repertoires in COVID-19 (TCRdb year 2020). Libraries were prepared through the immunoSEQ multiplex PCR assay. Not all clones reach the TCRdb copy of this immuneACCESS table, which keeps in-frame sequences only. Checked studies attribute under half of the gap to unresolved V genes and leave the rest unexplained. The table for this sample lists 180,000 or so clones; 85% to 90% of them were counted only once. Less than 1% of the sample belongs to the ten largest clones. Sequencing used peripheral blood. These receptor sequences come from a man aged 18 to 35 with acute or convalescent COVID-19.

This clone was observed a handful of times. This chain uses TRBV7-4 with TRBJ2-1, with 12 positions matching TRBD2. Germline V gene data show CDR1 as SGHVT and CDR2 as SQSDAQ. Germline trimming cut 10 bases from V and 4 bases from J; bases unmatched to any gene: 17. The CDR3 is made up of 18 amino acids. This chain's CDR3 is CATRDRVSTSGGYNEQFF. Written as DNA, the CDR3 is TGTGCCACCCGCGATAGGGTCTCAACTAGCGGGGGGTACAATGAGCAGTTCTTC.

The J gene is TRBJ1-5, the V gene TRBV28; tentatively, D is TRBD1 (6 bases). The CDR3 length is 14 residues. Germline V gene lookup returns CDR1 MDHEN and CDR2 SYDVKM. The V and J ends lost 3 bases and 5 bases respectively, with 11 bases between them. CDR3 region: CASSLTGRHQPQHF. CDR3 DNA sequence: TGTGCCAGCAGTTTGACAGGCCGTCATCAGCCCCAGCATTTT.

This rearrangement joins TRBV5-1 to TRBJ1-6, with a weak D call TRBD1 (6 bases). The V gene's germline CDR1 is SGHRS and CDR2 YFSETQ. The CDR3 is 15 amino acids. Trimming removed 0 bases from V and 8 bases from J, with 12 bases in between. CDR3 nucleotide sequence: TGCGCCAGCAGCTTGGTAACAGGGAAGGATTCACCCCTCCACTTT. Translated, it gives CASSLVTGKDSPLHF.

The J gene is TRBJ1-1, the V gene TRBV18, with 10 bases matching TRBD1. Germline values: CDR1 KGHSH, CDR2 LQKENI. The CDR3 loop spans 17 amino acids. With V trimmed by 1 base and J by 4 bases, 9 bases remained unmatched. Here the CDR3 DNA reads TGTGCCAGCTCACCACTTTCGGGACAGGGGCTTCGCACTGAAGCTTTCTTT. Amino acids: CASSPLSGQGLRTEAFF.

The rearrangement links TRBV5-4 to TRBJ2-2; TRBD1 might be the D (5 bases). The CDR3 has 15 amino acids. V was pared by 4 bases and J by 1 base, with 11 bases between. The germline V gene encodes CDR1 SGHNT and CDR2 YYREEE (reference sequence). CDR3 DNA: TGTGCCAGCAGCCTGCAGGGTGTGAACACCGGGGAGCTGTTTTTT. This translates into CASSLQGVNTGELFF.

J is TRBJ1-1 and V is TRBV19; D uncertain. The germline V gene encodes CDR1 LNHDA and CDR2 SQIVND (reference sequence). The CDR3 is 13 residues long. V lost 1 base and J 5 bases, leaving 8 bases between the germline ends. The CDR3 is CASSIGGLTEAFF. The DNA for the CDR3 is TGTGCCAGTAGTATAGGAGGGCTGACTGAAGCTTTCTTT. Combining the CDR3 with reference TRBV19 and TRBJ1-1 gives the whole variable domain DGGITQSPKYLFRKEGQNVTLSCEQNLNHDAMYWYRQDPGQGLRLIYYSQIVNDFQKGDIAEGYSVSREKKESFPLTVTSAQKNPTAFYLCASSIGGLTEAFFGQGTRLTVV.

The J gene is TRBJ2-7, the V gene TRBV7-9; the D gene is possibly TRBD1 (7 bases). The CDR3 runs 17 residues. The V gene lost 1 base and the J gene lost 1 base, with 17 bases spanning the gap. Germline lookup yields CDR1 SEHNR and CDR2 FQNEAQ (reference sequence). The DNA for the CDR3 is TGTGCCAGCAGCTTAGAAAAAGGGGGGACAGATTCCTACGAGCAGTACTTC. Translation gives CASSLEKGGTDSYEQYF.

J is TRBJ1-5 and V is TRBV12-3 or TRBV12-4; 7 bases match TRBD1. V shed 5 bases and J 7 bases; nucleotides not matched to a gene: 2. The CDR3 extends over 12 amino acids. The CDR3 is CASSLQGQPQHF. The CDR3 coding sequence is TGTGCCAGCAGTCTACAGGGGCAGCCCCAGCATTTT.

The rearrangement links TRBV6-1 to TRBJ1-6, with D maybe TRBD1 (6 bases). This CDR3 is built from 16 residues. Germline loops: CDR1 MNHNS, CDR2 SASEGT. The germline V and J ends were trimmed by 2 bases and 6 bases, with 14 bases remaining between them. Written as DNA, the CDR3 is TGTGCCAGCAGTGAACCGTCAGGCAGGGGTAATTCACCCCTCCACTTT. Translated: CASSEPSGRGNSPLHF.

A single count supports this clone. This chain connects TRBV6-1 to TRBJ1-1; D may be TRBD1 (5 bases). The CDR3 totals 14 residues. Germline lookup yields CDR1 MNHNS and CDR2 SASEGT. V lost 1 base and J 7 bases, leaving 13 bases between the germline ends. The CDR3 region is CASSEGTGAGEAFF. DNA for the CDR3: TGTGCCAGCAGTGAAGGTACTGGGGCAGGTGAAGCTTTCTTT.

The chain recombines TRBV7-2 with TRBJ1-1; TRBD1 aligns across 7 bases. J lost 3 bases, V lost 5 bases, and 12 bases had no gene match. This CDR3 is built from 16 residues. Germline V gives CDR1 SGHTA, CDR2 FQGNSA. The CDR3 sequence: CASSPRQGLVDTEAFF. The CDR3 DNA reads TGTGCCAGCAGCCCGAGACAGGGTCTCGTCGACACTGAAGCTTTCTTT.

The chain couples TRBV7-2 to TRBJ1-2, with 10 bases that match TRBD1. Trimming removed 4 bases from V and 4 bases from J; junction bases left unmatched: 9. CDR1 and CDR2 (germline): SGHTA, FQGNSA. CDR3 size: 16 residues. This CDR3 is CASSSHEGQGLYGYTF. The DNA for the CDR3 is TGTGCCAGCAGCTCACATGAGGGACAGGGGCTCTATGGCTACACCTTC. The complete variable domain, with remaining parts taken from reference TRBV7-2 and TRBJ1-2, reads GAGVSQSPSNKVTEKGKDVELRCDPISGHTALYWYRQSLGQGLEFLIYFQGNSAPDKSGLPSDRFSAERTGGSVSTLTIQRTQQEDSAVYLCASSSHEGQGLYGYTFGSGTRLTVV.

This clone has just a few counts. The chain employs TRBV28 and TRBJ2-1; TRBD2 aligns across 11 bases. Germline CDR1 and CDR2: MDHEN and SYDVKM. The CDR3 loop spans 13 amino acids. V gave up 10 bases and J gave up 6 bases; unmatched junction bases: 5. Here the CDR3 reads CATGLAGFNEQFF. The DNA of the CDR3 is TGTGCCACAGGACTAGCGGGCTTCAATGAGCAGTTCTTC.

This sequence joins TRBV28 and TRBJ1-2, with TRBD1 matching over 10 bases. Germline values: CDR1 MDHEN, CDR2 SYDVKM. The CDR3 is 17 residues long. Losses at the gene ends were 5 bases for V and 7 bases for J; bases not matched to a gene: 16. The DNA of the CDR3 is TGTGCCAGCAGTCTACTTCAACCGGGACAGGGGTTTGGTGGCTACACCTTC. Encoded protein: CASSLLQPGQGFGGYTF.

The chain employs TRBV28 and TRBJ2-2; TRBD2 matches at 12 bases. CDR3 length equals 17 residues. The germline V gene has CDR1 MDHEN and CDR2 SYDVKM. After removal of 3 bases from V and 7 bases from J, the junction contained 9 bases not matched to a gene. CDR3 region: CASSFPSSGGANGELFF. As DNA, the CDR3 is TGTGCCAGCAGTTTCCCCTCTAGCGGGGGGGCTAACGGGGAGCTGTTTTTT.

The chain uses TRBV19 and TRBJ1-2, with 7 positions matching TRBD1. Per the germline V gene, CDR1 is LNHDA and CDR2 is SQIVND (reference sequence). V was clipped by 4 bases and J by 8 bases; unmatched bases: 4. The CDR3 sequence is 12 residues long. The CDR3 DNA sequence: TGTGCCAGTAGTAATCCAGGGGGAGGCTACACCTTC. It is translated as CASSNPGGGYTF.

The CDR3 coding sequence is TGTGCCAGCAGAGCCTTACAGGGGGCCCCTAATGAAAAACTGTTTTTT. Its protein product is CASRALQGAPNEKLFF. V and J are TRBV7-2 and TRBJ1-4; 9 bases map to TRBD1. The junction had 8 bases not matched to a gene; V was cut back by 6 bases and J by 3 bases. This CDR3 has 16 residues. Germline assignment: CDR1 SGHTA and CDR2 FQGNSA.

The chain joins TRBV2 to TRBJ1-4; no clear D gene. CDR3 length: 13 amino acids. V was clipped by 3 bases and J by 5 bases, with 7 bases between them. Germline CDR1 SNHLY, CDR2 FYNNEI. The CDR3 spells CASSDGRNEKLFF. The CDR3 region has the DNA TGTGCCAGCAGTGATGGGAGAAATGAAAAACTGTTTTTT.

This chain joins TRBV28 and TRBJ2-5, with 8 bases aligning to TRBD2. V was clipped by 3 bases and J by 5 bases; unmatched bases: 8. The CDR3 is 15 amino acids. Germline CDR1 and CDR2: MDHEN and SYDVKM. The CDR3 coding sequence is TGTGCCAGCAGTTTGAACGGGGGGGCTTTGGAGACCCAGTACTTC. Its translation: CASSLNGGALETQYF.

The gene calls are TRBV5-1 and TRBJ1-5, with D perhaps matching TRBD1 (6 bases). CDR1 SGHRS and CDR2 YFSETQ come from the germline V gene. Trimming left V 0 bases short and J 6 bases short, with 13 bases between. CDR3 length equals 15 residues. This CDR3 is CASSLEGGRPQPQHF. The CDR3, as DNA: TGCGCCAGCAGCTTGGAAGGGGGAAGGCCTCAGCCCCAGCATTTT.

The chain uses TRBV6-2 or TRBV6-3 and TRBJ2-6; maybe TRBD2 (6 bases). V was cut by 6 bases and J by 1 base, with 16 bases left in between. This CDR3 contains 17 residues. The V gene's germline CDR1 is MNHEY and CDR2 SVGEGT. CDR3 DNA: TGTGCCAGCAGCCCTTCGGGACTTCAATCTGGGGCCAACGTCCTGACTTTC. Translating gives CASSPSGLQSGANVLTF.

Details on this clone: Just one base apart from a much larger clone, this may be a read error. The rearrangement links TRBV28 to TRBJ1-1, with TRBD1 matching over 10 bases. The CDR3 runs to 14 residues. Germline CDR1 and CDR2: MDHEN and SYDVKM. Trimming took 4 bases from V and 4 from J; bases not matched to a gene: 3. The CDR3 region is CASSSRTGGTEAFF. Written as DNA, the CDR3 is TGTGCCAGCAGTTCCAGGACAGGGGGCACTGAAGCTTTCTTT.

With regard to this clone: Additional DNA sequences in this sample encode the identical CDR3. The chain carries TRBV10-3 and TRBJ1-2; 9 bases are shared with TRBD1. The CDR3 consists of 14 residues. The V segment lost 6 bases and the J segment 3 bases; nucleotides outside the gene matches: 5. Germline values: CDR1 ENHRY, CDR2 SYGVKD. In DNA, the CDR3 is TGTGCCATCAGCGTGGGACAGGGCGACTATGGCTACACCTTC. It yields the protein CAISVGQGDYGYTF.

J is TRBJ1-1 and V is TRBV12-3 or TRBV12-4; D is perhaps TRBD1 (6 bases). This CDR3 spans 12 amino acids. The V gene lost 4 bases and the J gene lost 11 bases, with 14 bases spanning the gap. CDR3 loop: CASSSIPGDAFF. CDR3 nucleotides: TGTGCCAGCAGTTCCATTCCAGGGGACGCTTTCTTT.

The gene calls are TRBV2 and TRBJ2-7; 8 bases are shared with TRBD2. V lost 5 bases and J lost 2; bases outside the gene matches: 8. This CDR3 is built from 15 residues. Germline assignment: CDR1 SNHLY and CDR2 FYNNEI. CDR3 region: CASSLGRGVTYEQYV. CDR3 bases: TGTGCCAGCAGTTTAGGGCGGGGGGTAACCTACGAGCAGTACGTC.